This T cell receptor beta chain was recorded in a study of human T cells and chemical hapten exposure. This clonotype showed up just a few times. Germline assignment: CDR1 SGDLS and CDR2 YYNGEE. V shed 5 bases, J shed 7 bases, and the junction held 6 bases outside the gene matches. The CDR3 loop spans 14 amino acids. Time point reported: pre-sensitization, week 0. Treatment here: therapeutic diphenylcyclopropenone sensitization with weekly scalp DPC. Single cDNA molecules in the library carried unique molecular identifiers attached during preparation. TCRdb itself ran the RACE reads through MiXCR, one entry per CDR3 protein. The sample holds 250,000 or so distinct CDR3 sequences; roughly 8% are singletons and the top ten take approximately 1.2%.

This sequence joins TRBV9 and TRBJ2-2; 9 nucleotides match TRBD1. Sequenced material: whole blood, taken in connection with sensitization to the hapten diphenylcyclopropenone (DPC). This clonotype originated in a man younger than 30 with alopecia areata. Some clones in this sample may be carry-over from other donors' samples. CDR3 region: CASRRTGDVGELFF. CDR3 nucleotides: TGTGCCAGCAGACGGACAGGGGACGTCGGGGAGCTGTTTTTT.